The rows below give T cell receptor beta chains drawn from one sample of a study of T-cell reconstitution after alpha-beta-depleted transplantation in children. TCRdb independently ran MiXCR on the PCR reads; one entry per CDR3 protein. Among approximately 85,000 distinct CDR3 sequences, about 14% were seen once, and the ten largest hold about 20%. The sequenced sample was PBMCs, mostly from graft donor cells, obtained 180 days after TCRalphabeta/CD19-depleted stem cell transplant. Source of these receptors: a male patient aged 2-15 years who had a stem cell transplant for acute lymphoblastic leukemia, so the T cells may come from the graft donor. The CDR3 runs from the conserved cysteine through the conserved F or W. D genes are given only for firm matches. Size values are once, few and many counts, or a class for expanded clones, and some rows have none.

D gene	J gene	clone size	V gene	CDR3 DNA	CDR3 protein
TRBD2	TRBJ2-5	few	TRBV5-8	TGTGCCAGCAGTACGGGGGGGCAGATTCAAGAGACCCAGTACTTC	CASSTGGQIQETQYF
NA	TRBJ2-2	few	TRBV15	TGTGCCACCAGCAGGGGGGGACTCCAGCCCCACACCGGGGAGCTGTTTTTT	CATSRGGLQPHTGELFF
TRBD2	TRBJ2-7	few	TRBV10-3	TGTGCCATCAGGCAACTAGGGGAAGCGGGGGCCGGCGAGCAGTACTTC	CAIRQLGEAGAGEQYF
NA	TRBJ1-1	few	TRBV5-1	TGCGCCAGCAGCTTGGTAGGTTTTCTTACTGAAGCTTTCTTT	CASSLVGFLTEAFF
NA	TRBJ2-3	many	TRBV9	TGTGCCAGCAGCTTCGGGGGTTACACAGATACGCAGTATTTT	CASSFGGYTDTQYF
NA	TRBJ2-5	few	TRBV6-5	TGTGCCAGCAGTTCGACGGAGGGGGCGCGGGAGACCCAGTACTTC	CASSSTEGARETQYF
NA	TRBJ2-2	few	TRBV20-1	TGCAGTGCTAGAGTGGGGGGAGGGGGCACCGGGGAGCTGTTTTTT	CSARVGGGGTGELFF
NA	TRBJ2-4	many	TRBV12-3/TRBV12-4	TGTGCCAGCAGTCCCACTAGGGAGTTAGCCAAAAACATTCAGTACTTC	CASSPTRELAKNIQYF
NA	TRBJ1-5	NA	TRBV6-5	TGTGCCAGCAGTTACCAGGGTGGTCAGCCCCAGCATTTT	CASSYQGGQPQHF
NA	TRBJ2-2	NA	TRBV7-2	TGTGCCAGCAAGTTGGGCGGGGACTTGAACACCGGGGAGCTGTTTTTT	CASKLGGDLNTGELFF